A single sample gave rise to the 22 T cell receptor beta chains below, sequenced in a study of CD4+ T cells in melanoma. TCRdb's copy holds only in-frame clones and misses some; the assay was immunoSEQ multiplex PCR. The profile shows 6,600 or so clones, around two thirds of them singletons. Sequences were obtained from cells from a culture (not recorded whether cultured in vitro). These receptors originate from a human donor with melanoma.

The chain has TRBV9 and TRBJ2-5; no clear D. V lost 7 bases and J 3 bases, leaving 13 bases between the germline ends. CDR1 is SGDLS, CDR2 YYNGEE, per germline. This CDR3 region has 13 residues. For the CDR3, the DNA is TGTGCCAGCTCCGGTGGTTCGAAAGAGACCCAGTACTTC. It encodes CASSGGSKETQYF.

The gene calls are TRBV2 and TRBJ2-1; the match to TRBD2 covers 12 bases. Trimming took 8 bases from V and 9 from J; bases not matched to a gene: 11. In germline, CDR1 is SNHLY, CDR2 FYNNEI. This CDR3 is 15 amino acids long. The CDR3 reads CASSYTSGGQGEQFF. CDR3 DNA sequence: TGTGCCAGCTCCTATACTAGCGGGGGGCAGGGTGAGCAGTTCTTC.

This chain uses TRBV5-1 with TRBJ2-5; a weak D match, TRBD1 (6 bases). Trimming took off 6 bases at V and 4 bases at J, with 16 bases between the two ends. Germline lookup yields CDR1 SGHRS and CDR2 YFSETQ. CDR3 length: 14 amino acids. CDR3 sequence: CASKQGMVRETQYF. In DNA form, the CDR3 reads TGCGCCAGCAAGCAGGGGATGGTTAGAGAGACCCAGTACTTC.

Only a few counts were recorded for this clone. The J gene is TRBJ1-3, the V gene TRBV7-2, with D uncertain. CDR3 length: 11 amino acids. V was shortened by 3 bases and J by 4 bases, with 1 base between the two germline ends. Germline CDR1 SGHTA, CDR2 FQGNSA. CDR3 coding DNA: TGTGCCAGCAGCTTGGGAAACACCATATATTTT. Amino acids: CASSLGNTIYF.

The chain couples TRBV7-8 to TRBJ1-5, with TRBD1 as a possible D gene (5 bases). The CDR3 length is 16 residues. Trimming pared 5 bases from V and 1 base from J, leaving 15 bases between. CDR1 is SGHVS and CDR2 is FQNEAQ in the germline V gene. The CDR3 bases are TGTGCCAGCAGCCCGCGGTCGGGGCAAAGCAATCAGCCCCAGCATTTT. Its protein product is CASSPRSGQSNQPQHF.

The CDR3 sequence is CASSLDAVGGADTEAFF. The CDR3 region has the DNA TGCGCCAGCAGCTTGGATGCGGTAGGGGGAGCGGACACTGAAGCTTTCTTT. This rearrangement joins TRBV5-1 to TRBJ1-1; perhaps TRBD1 as D (6 bases). This CDR3 region has 17 residues. Trimming stripped 0 bases from V and 3 bases from J, with 18 bases between. CDR1 is SGHRS and CDR2 is YFSETQ in the germline V gene.

The chain recombines TRBV28 with TRBJ2-2; a possible D gene is TRBD1 (7 bases). The CDR3 covers 16 residues. The germline CDR1 and CDR2 sequences are MDHEN and SYDVKM. The V and J ends lost 4 bases and 1 base respectively, with 13 bases between them. The DNA of the CDR3 is TGTGCCAGCAGTTCCTACAGGGGACTGAACACCGGGGAGCTGTTTTTT. The encoded protein is CASSSYRGLNTGELFF.

The chain couples TRBV5-5 to TRBJ1-2; 7 bases line up with TRBD1. The CDR3 length is 16 residues. Germline-derived CDR1 and CDR2 are SGHKS and YYEKEE (reference sequence). Trimming removed 2 bases from V and 1 base from J; junction bases left unmatched: 8. The CDR3 reads CASSFGLGTDNYGYTF. The CDR3, as DNA: TGTGCCAGCAGCTTTGGGCTCGGGACAGATAACTATGGCTACACCTTC. Together with reference TRBV5-5 and TRBJ1-2, the CDR3 gives the full variable domain: DAGVTQSPTHLIKTRGQQVTLRCSPISGHKSVSWYQQVLGQGPQFIFQYYEKEERGRGNFPDRFSARQFPNYSSELNVNALLLGDSALYLCASSFGLGTDNYGYTFGSGTRLTVV.

This clone was detected once. The CDR3 DNA reads TGTGCCAGCAGCCAAGGAACTAGCACAGATACGCAGTATTTT. This encodes CASSQGTSTDTQYF. The chain uses TRBV4-2 and TRBJ2-3; D unclear. The CDR3 length is 14 residues. The V gene's germline CDR1 is LGHNA and CDR2 YNFKEQ. The ends were cut back, 1 base at V and 0 bases at J, with 5 bases in the middle.

In DNA, the CDR3 is TGTGCCAGCAGCCAGTCTTCCTACGAGCAGTACTTC. This gives the protein CASSQSSYEQYF. The rearrangement joins TRBV7-2 to TRBJ2-7; the D is unclear. CDR1 and CDR2 from the germline V gene are SGHTA and FQGNSA. The CDR3 runs to 12 residues. V shed 5 bases and J shed 1 base, with 6 bases lying between them.

J is TRBJ1-1 and V is TRBV28, with D possibly matching TRBD1 (5 bases). The V and J ends lost 4 bases and 8 bases respectively, with 14 bases between them. This CDR3 contains 13 residues. CDR1 is MDHEN, CDR2 SYDVKM, per germline. Here the CDR3 DNA reads TGTGCCAGCAGTTCTTCAGGGCAGATAGAAGCTTTCTTT. This gives the protein CASSSSGQIEAFF.

The rearrangement links TRBV2 to TRBJ2-2, with 9 bases that match TRBD2. Unmatched junction bases numbered 13, after V lost 7 bases and J lost 4 bases. The CDR3 has 17 residues. The germline V gene has CDR1 SNHLY and CDR2 FYNNEI. In nucleotides, the CDR3 is TGTGCCAGCATCAAAGGGGCGGGGGGGCCGGTCACCGGGGAGCTGTTTTTT. Amino acids: CASIKGAGGPVTGELFF.

The J gene is TRBJ1-1, the V gene TRBV19; a possible D gene is TRBD1 (5 bases). The CDR3 totals 14 residues. CDR1 is LNHDA and CDR2 is SQIVND in the germline V gene (reference sequence). V gave up 3 bases and J gave up 0 bases, with 8 bases separating them. The DNA for the CDR3 is TGTGCCAGTAGTATCCGGGGGGTGAACACTGAAGCTTTCTTT. Translating gives CASSIRGVNTEAFF.

As DNA, the CDR3 is TGTGCCAGCTCACCACAGGCGAGTGGTGAAGCTTTCTTT. Translating gives CASSPQASGEAFF. The gene calls are TRBV18 and TRBJ1-1, with unresolved D. Germline CDR1 KGHSH, CDR2 LQKENI. V was cut by 1 base and J by 7 bases, with 10 bases left in between. The CDR3 runs to 13 residues.

The chain is built from TRBV27 and TRBJ1-5; unclear D gene. Looked up from germline, CDR1 is MNHEY and CDR2 is SMNVEV (reference sequence). Trimming took 2 bases from V and 4 from J, leaving 6 bases between them. CDR3 length: 13 amino acids. CDR3 in amino acids: CASSLGLNQPQHF. CDR3 coding DNA: TGTGCCAGCAGTTTAGGCCTTAATCAGCCCCAGCATTTT.

This clone was observed a few times. The chain employs TRBV4-3 and TRBJ1-1, with D possibly being TRBD1 (5 bases). V was shortened by 0 bases and J by 6 bases, with 14 bases between the two germline ends. CDR3 length: 15 residues. Germline values: CDR1 LGHNA, CDR2 YSLEER. For the CDR3, the DNA is TGCGCCAGCAGCCAAGATTCGGGGGGTCGGGCTGAAGCTTTCTTT. Its translation is CASSQDSGGRAEAFF.

The chain joins TRBV12-3 or TRBV12-4 to TRBJ2-1; D gene uncertain. This CDR3 spans 13 amino acids. With 6 bases removed from V and 6 bases from J, the gap between germline ends came to 12 bases. Written as DNA, the CDR3 is TGTGCCAGCAGCCAGAGCCGAGCCAATGAGCAGTTCTTC. This gives the protein CASSQSRANEQFF.

This chain connects TRBV5-4 to TRBJ2-7; D unclear. Trimming cost V 1 base and J 6 bases, with 5 bases left between them. This CDR3 contains 11 residues. Per germline, CDR1 SGHNT and CDR2 YYREEE (reference sequence). The CDR3 DNA sequence: TGTGCCAGCAGCTTGAATGGCGAGCAGTACTTC. Translated: CASSLNGEQYF.

The rearrangement links TRBV19 to TRBJ1-4; D possibly corresponds to TRBD1 (5 bases). Trimming removed 3 bases from V and 0 bases from J, with 8 bases in between. Per the germline V gene, CDR1 is LNHDA and CDR2 is SQIVND (reference sequence). This CDR3 contains 15 residues. The CDR3 DNA sequence: TGTGCCAGTAGTATCTCGACAGCAACTAATGAAAAACTGTTTTTT. It specifies CASSISTATNEKLFF.

The chain employs TRBV29-1 and TRBJ1-2; no firm D call. CDR1 SQVTM and CDR2 ANQGSEA come from the germline V gene. This CDR3 comprises 16 residues. V was clipped by 4 bases and J by 2 bases, with 20 bases between them. DNA for the CDR3: TGCAGCGTTGTCTCGAAGAGGGAGGTAAGGAACTATGGCTACACCTTC. Its translation: CSVVSKREVRNYGYTF.

The chain uses TRBV27 and TRBJ1-1, with D possibly being TRBD1 (5 bases). Germline V gene lookup returns CDR1 MNHEY and CDR2 SMNVEV (reference sequence). V lost 5 bases and J lost 11, with 15 bases in between. CDR3 length: 12 amino acids. The CDR3 protein is CASSAYGGLAFF. The CDR3 DNA is TGTGCCAGCAGTGCCTACGGGGGGTTGGCTTTCTTT.

This clone is a singleton in its sample. The chain is built from TRBV10-2 and TRBJ2-7; D gene uncertain. The length of the CDR3 is 18 residues. Germline V gene lookup returns CDR1 WSHSY and CDR2 SAAADI. V lost 0 bases, J lost 0 bases, and 18 bases lay in between. The CDR3 protein is CASSESLYLGPSSYEQYF. DNA for the CDR3: TGCGCCAGCAGTGAGTCGCTGTATCTAGGGCCCAGCTCCTACGAGCAGTACTTC.